The 26 T cell receptor beta chains given below trace back to one sample, sequenced in a study of glioma-infiltrating T cells. The iRepertoire nested amplicon-rescue multiplex PCR amplified TCR alpha and beta CDR3s from RNA. TCRdb ran MiXCR on the multiplex PCR reads and lists one entry per CDR3 protein. Here the sample spans about 140,000 distinct CDR3 sequences, more than 35% being singletons. What was sequenced was glioma tissue, nonneoplastic brain tissue, or PBMCs (not recorded which). The receptors derive from a human donor with low-grade glioma or glioblastoma, undergoing nonglioma brain surgery, or in good health (not recorded which).

This clonotype was picked up a small number of times. The CDR3 sequence: CASSPPGETQYF. In nucleotides, the CDR3 is TGTGCCAGCAGCCCACCAGGGGAGACCCAGTACTTC. The rearrangement uses TRBV7-9 and TRBJ2-5; possibly TRBD1 for D (5 bases). The length of the CDR3 is 12 residues. V gave up 5 bases and J gave up 5 bases, with 9 bases separating them. CDR1 SEHNR and CDR2 FQNEAQ come from the germline V gene (reference sequence).

This clonotype was counted between two and nine times. The V gene is TRBV20-1, the J gene TRBJ1-2, with D unclear. V was pared by 3 bases and J by 9 bases, with 14 bases between. The CDR3 consists of 12 residues. CDR1 is DFQATT and CDR2 is SNEGSKA in the germline V gene (reference sequence). The CDR3 region is CSASGRTLSYTF. In DNA, the CDR3 is TGCAGTGCTAGTGGTAGGACCCTTAGCTACACCTTC.

This clonotype showed up many times. This sequence joins TRBV28 and TRBJ1-5, with D perhaps matching TRBD1 (6 bases). Per the germline V gene, CDR1 is MDHEN and CDR2 is SYDVKM. Deletions cut 5 bases from V and 5 bases from J, with 10 bases between. There are 13 residues in the CDR3. The CDR3 loop is CASSRGEDQPQHF. CDR3 bases: TGTGCCAGCAGTAGGGGGGAAGATCAGCCCCAGCATTTT.

This chain joins TRBV28 and TRBJ1-1, with D unclear. Trimming took off 1 base at V and 1 base at J, with 4 bases between the two ends. Germline CDR1 and CDR2: MDHEN and SYDVKM. The CDR3 is 13 amino acids. The CDR3 nucleotides are TGTGCCAGCAGTTTATTGGGGAACACTGAAGCTTTCTTT. Translation gives CASSLLGNTEAFF.

The V call is TRBV7-9, the J call TRBJ2-1, with a possible D match to TRBD2 (5 bases). V lost 0 bases and J lost 9, with 9 bases in between. The CDR3 spans 13 residues. Germline V gene lookup returns CDR1 SEHNR and CDR2 FQNEAQ (reference sequence). CDR3 nucleotide sequence: TGTGCCAGCAGCTTAGCCACGGGGAGTGAGCAGTTCTTC. It codes for CASSLATGSEQFF.

This clonotype has a handful of counts. This chain uses TRBV6-6 with TRBJ1-6, with D tentatively TRBD1 (6 bases). CDR3 length: 15 residues. With 2 bases removed from V and 6 bases from J, the gap between germline ends came to 11 bases. Germline V gene lookup returns CDR1 MNHNY and CDR2 SVGAGI (reference sequence). Here the CDR3 reads CASSYGGWRNSPLHF. The CDR3 DNA sequence: TGTGCCAGCAGTTACGGGGGCTGGCGTAATTCACCCCTCCACTTT.

This clonotype occurred a few times. For the CDR3, the DNA is TGTGCCAGCAGTCTACCACAACAATCCTACGAGCAGTACTTC. Amino acid sequence: CASSLPQQSYEQYF. The chain links TRBV6-1 to TRBJ2-7; D remains unclear. Germline loops: CDR1 MNHNS, CDR2 SASEGT. CDR3 length: 14 residues. Deletions cut 5 bases from V and 1 base from J, with 12 bases between.

This clonotype was seen many times. The chain couples TRBV7-2 to TRBJ2-7; D unresolved. The V gene lost 1 base and the J gene lost 5 bases, with 12 bases spanning the gap. In germline, CDR1 is SGHTA, CDR2 FQGNSA. The CDR3 sequence is 14 residues long. CDR3 DNA sequence: TGTGCCAGCAGCTTAGAACTTAATAGGAACGAGCAGTACTTC. It codes for CASSLELNRNEQYF.

The genes are TRBV6-2 or TRBV6-3 and TRBJ2-7, with D unresolved. This CDR3 region has 14 residues. In germline, CDR1 is MNHEY, CDR2 SVGEGT. The V end was cut by 4 bases, the J end by 3 bases, with 13 bases between. The CDR3 spells CASSFGQAIYEQYF. CDR3 sequence (DNA): TGTGCCAGCAGTTTTGGGCAGGCAATCTACGAGCAGTACTTC.

The gene calls are TRBV27 and TRBJ2-7; 10 nucleotides line up with TRBD1. The V gene end was trimmed by 3 bases and the J gene end by 0 bases; junction bases not matched to a gene: 2. The CDR3 is made up of 15 amino acids. Germline loops: CDR1 MNHEY, CDR2 SMNVEV (reference sequence). For the CDR3, the DNA is TGTGCCAGCAGTTTTTGGACAGGGGGCTCCTACGAGCAGTACTTC. This translates into CASSFWTGGSYEQYF.

This clonotype has at least ten counts. The rearrangement links TRBV28 to TRBJ1-4; D possibly corresponds to TRBD1 (5 bases). Germline loops: CDR1 MDHEN, CDR2 SYDVKM. Trimming removed 5 bases from V and 6 bases from J, with 16 bases in between. The CDR3 sequence is 15 residues long. The CDR3 DNA follows: TGTGCCAGCAGTAAGGGGTCACGGTTGTATGAAAAACTGTTTTTT. Amino acid sequence: CASSKGSRLYEKLFF.

The V gene is TRBV2, the J gene TRBJ2-1; D remains unclear. Trimming stripped 1 base from V and 10 bases from J, with 11 bases between. Germline V gene sequence: CDR1 SNHLY, CDR2 FYNNEI. There are 13 residues in the CDR3. CDR3 nucleotides: TGTGCCAGCAGTGAAGAGATATACCCCGAGCAGTTCTTC. Its translation: CASSEEIYPEQFF. The full variable domain, rest sourced from reference TRBV2 and TRBJ2-1, is EPEVTQTPSHQVTQMGQEVILRCVPISNHLYFYWYRQILGQKVEFLVSFYNNEISEKSEIFDDQFSVERPDGSNFTLKIRSTKLEDSAMYFCASSEEIYPEQFFGPGTRLTVL.

V is TRBV4-2 and J is TRBJ1-2, with D maybe TRBD1 (6 bases). V was clipped by 4 bases and J by 4 bases, with 16 bases between them. CDR1 LGHNA and CDR2 YNFKEQ come from the germline V gene. The CDR3 covers 15 residues. This CDR3 reads CASSPRDTGFYGYTF. CDR3 coding DNA: TGTGCCAGCAGCCCCCGGGACACTGGATTCTATGGCTACACCTTC.

This clonotype was observed a handful of times. The DNA of the CDR3 is TGCGCCAGCAGCCAAGATCTGAACGGGCTGGACACCATATATTTT. This encodes CASSQDLNGLDTIYF. The V gene is TRBV4-3, the J gene TRBJ1-3; D uncertain. Germline V gene data show CDR1 as LGHNA and CDR2 as YSLEER. The CDR3 spans 15 residues. Trimming left V 0 bases short and J 8 bases short, with 14 bases between.

This sequence joins TRBV2 and TRBJ2-1, with 7 bases aligning to TRBD1. CDR3 length: 13 residues. V lost 1 base, J lost 8 bases, and 2 bases stayed unmatched. Germline V CDR1 and CDR2: SNHLY, FYNNEI. This chain's CDR3 is CASSEEGGDEQFF. The CDR3 DNA reads TGTGCCAGCAGTGAAGAAGGGGGCGATGAGCAGTTCTTC.

As concerns this clonotype: Because it lacks the conserved phenylalanine or tryptophan at the end, this CDR3 is likely a read error. The gene calls are TRBV4-3 and TRBJ2-1, with 10 bases identical to TRBD1. Losses at the gene ends were 0 bases for V and 5 bases for J; bases not matched to a gene: 1. Germline V gene lookup returns CDR1 LGHNA and CDR2 YSLEER. This CDR3 contains 15 residues. In DNA, the CDR3 is TGCGCCAGCAGCCAAGAGGGGACAGGGGACAATGAGCAGTTCCTC. This encodes CASSQEGTGDNEQFL.

This clonotype has only a few counts. This sequence joins TRBV7-2 and TRBJ2-1, with 8 positions matching TRBD2. CDR3 length equals 14 residues. J was trimmed by 7 bases and V by 3 bases; bases with no gene match: 5. Germline V gene lookup returns CDR1 SGHTA and CDR2 FQGNSA. CDR3 DNA sequence: TGTGCCAGCAGCTTCGGGACTAGGGGAAATGAGCAGTTCTTC. Protein sequence: CASSFGTRGNEQFF.

This chain connects TRBV6-2 or TRBV6-3 to TRBJ2-5; D remains unclear. This CDR3 is built from 13 residues. Germline V gives CDR1 MNHEY, CDR2 SVGEGT. Trimming shortened V by 6 bases and J by 4 bases, and 12 bases separated the two germline ends. CDR3 DNA: TGTGCCAGCAGCTTCAGAGGAACAGAGACCCAGTACTTC. This codes for CASSFRGTETQYF.

This clonotype was counted between two and nine times. This rearrangement joins TRBV20-1 to TRBJ2-7; a weak D match, TRBD2 (6 bases). Germline CDR1 is DFQATT and CDR2 is SNEGSKA (reference sequence). V lost 3 bases and J lost 3, with 12 bases in between. The CDR3 consists of 13 residues. The CDR3 coding sequence is TGCAGTGCTAGCGGGGCTAGCGACTACGAGCAGTACTTC. Its protein product is CSASGASDYEQYF.

This clonotype was observed a handful of times. This chain joins TRBV6-1 and TRBJ1-1, with a tentative D call TRBD1 (5 bases). The CDR3 length is 14 residues. Germline V gene lookup returns CDR1 MNHNS and CDR2 SASEGT. V lost 8 bases, J lost 4 bases, and 17 bases lay in between. Here the CDR3 reads CASRFHRGVTEAFF. The CDR3 DNA reads TGTGCCAGCCGATTCCACCGGGGGGTCACTGAAGCTTTCTTT.

In its sample, this clonotype was seen many times. The CDR3 sequence is CASSLDEQGYAEAFF. The CDR3 DNA reads TGTGCCAGCAGCTTAGATGAACAGGGGTACGCTGAAGCTTTCTTT. The chain has TRBV7-6 and TRBJ1-1; 7 positions match TRBD1. V lost 1 base and J lost 6; bases outside the gene matches: 8. The CDR3 sequence is 15 residues long. CDR1 is SGHVS, CDR2 FNYEAQ, per germline.

The rearrangement joins TRBV6-1 to TRBJ2-3; D is possibly TRBD1 (6 bases). V was clipped by 0 bases and J by 2 bases, with 15 bases between them. The germline gives CDR1 MNHNS, CDR2 SASEGT. The CDR3 has 17 residues. CDR3 nucleotide sequence: TGTGCCAGCAGTGAAGCGAAAGGACAGCACCACACAGATACGCAGTATTTT. This translates into CASSEAKGQHHTDTQYF.

This clonotype was detected a few times. The chain links TRBV6-1 to TRBJ2-7, with D unclear. Looked up from germline, CDR1 is MNHNS and CDR2 is SASEGT. The V end lost 3 bases, the J end lost 3 bases, and 3 bases lay between the germline ends. The CDR3 extends over 11 amino acids. CDR3 protein: CASSDNYEQYF. The CDR3 nucleotides are TGTGCCAGCAGTGATAACTACGAGCAGTACTTC.

The chain employs TRBV11-2 and TRBJ2-7; tentatively, D is TRBD1 or TRBD2 (5 bases each). The V gene lost 5 bases and the J gene lost 6 bases, with 14 bases spanning the gap. There are 13 residues in the CDR3. Per germline, CDR1 SGHAT and CDR2 FQNNGV. CDR3 nucleotides: TGTGCCAGCAGCCCGGGGCCTATGGGCGAGCAGTACTTC. Its protein product is CASSPGPMGEQYF.

This clonotype appeared a few times. The V call is TRBV19, the J call TRBJ2-1, with 8 positions matching TRBD2. The CDR3 is made up of 14 amino acids. The V gene end was trimmed by 3 bases and the J gene end by 8 bases; junction bases not matched to a gene: 6. Germline V gene data show CDR1 as LNHDA and CDR2 as SQIVND (reference sequence). CDR3 in DNA: TGTGCCAGTAGTATGGGGACTAGTGTCGATGAGCAGTTCTTC. Its protein is CASSMGTSVDEQFF.

The V and J genes are TRBV7-2 and TRBJ2-7, with D possibly TRBD2 on 6 matching bases. CDR1 is SGHTA and CDR2 is FQGNSA in the germline V gene. V lost 4 bases and J 0 bases, leaving 13 bases between the germline ends. The CDR3 contains 15 residues. The CDR3 nucleotides are TGTGCCAGCAGCTCCCAGGACTACCCCTCCTACGAGCAGTACTTC. This codes for CASSSQDYPSYEQYF. The whole variable domain, filled in from reference TRBV7-2 and TRBJ2-7, reads GAGVSQSPSNKVTEKGKDVELRCDPISGHTALYWYRQSLGQGLEFLIYFQGNSAPDKSGLPSDRFSAERTGGSVSTLTIQRTQQEDSAVYLCASSSQDYPSYEQYFGPGTRLTVT.